This T cell receptor (beta chain) is drawn from a study of technical replicates of blood from a handful of donors (dated 2017 in TCRdb). Comments on this clone: It lacks a known antigen. It has no much larger one-base neighbor in the sample; base qualities were not kept.

Library preparation used the immunoSEQ multiplex PCR assay. Held by TCRdb, this immuneACCESS table contains in-frame sequences only and omits some clones. Under half of the omission traces to an unresolved V gene where checked; the cause of the rest is unknown. In all, the sample holds about 70,000 clones, and around 90% of those were seen once. The ten largest account for 0.4% to 0.5% of the sample. Inclusive of the bounding cysteine and phenylalanine, the CDR3 is 15 residues long. Only the CDR3 DNA is retained, 45 bases long and in frame from the first base. V gives up 5 bases and J gives up 4 bases, and the segment between their germline ends measures 12 bases. Via the germline V gene (reference sequence), CDR1 is MNHEY and CDR2 SMNVEV.

Sequenced material: T cells isolated from PBMCs. The TCR was taken from a human donor in good health. In this chain, TRBV27 is recombined with TRBJ2-6; the D region possibly corresponds to TRBD1 (6 bases align). The nucleotides read TGTGCCAGCAGTCCGGCAGGGGCAGGGGCCAACGTCCTGACTTTC. This codes for CASSPAGAGANVLTF. Outside the CDR3, residues come from the reference TRBV27 and TRBJ2-6 proteins, so the full variable domain is: EAQVTQNPRYLITVTGKKLTVTCSQNMNHEYMSWYRQDPGLGLRQIYYSMNVEVTDKGDVPEGYKVSRKEKRNFPLILESPSPNQTSLYFCASSPAGAGANVLTFGAGSRLTVL.